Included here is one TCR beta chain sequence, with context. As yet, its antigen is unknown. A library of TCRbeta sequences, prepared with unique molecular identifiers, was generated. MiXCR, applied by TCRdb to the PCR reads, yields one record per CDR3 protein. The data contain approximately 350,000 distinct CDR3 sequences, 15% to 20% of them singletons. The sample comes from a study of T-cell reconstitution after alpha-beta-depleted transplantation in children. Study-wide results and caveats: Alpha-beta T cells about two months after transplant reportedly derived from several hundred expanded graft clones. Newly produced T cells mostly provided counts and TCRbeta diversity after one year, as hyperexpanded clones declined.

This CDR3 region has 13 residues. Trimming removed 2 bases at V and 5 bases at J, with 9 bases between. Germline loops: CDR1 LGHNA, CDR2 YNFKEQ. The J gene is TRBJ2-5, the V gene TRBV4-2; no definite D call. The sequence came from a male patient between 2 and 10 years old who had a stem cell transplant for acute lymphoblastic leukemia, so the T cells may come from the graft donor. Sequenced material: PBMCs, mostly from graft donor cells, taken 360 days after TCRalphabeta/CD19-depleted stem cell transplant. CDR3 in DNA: TGTGCCAGCAGCCAATTAAACGTCGAGACCCAGTACTTC. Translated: CASSQLNVETQYF.